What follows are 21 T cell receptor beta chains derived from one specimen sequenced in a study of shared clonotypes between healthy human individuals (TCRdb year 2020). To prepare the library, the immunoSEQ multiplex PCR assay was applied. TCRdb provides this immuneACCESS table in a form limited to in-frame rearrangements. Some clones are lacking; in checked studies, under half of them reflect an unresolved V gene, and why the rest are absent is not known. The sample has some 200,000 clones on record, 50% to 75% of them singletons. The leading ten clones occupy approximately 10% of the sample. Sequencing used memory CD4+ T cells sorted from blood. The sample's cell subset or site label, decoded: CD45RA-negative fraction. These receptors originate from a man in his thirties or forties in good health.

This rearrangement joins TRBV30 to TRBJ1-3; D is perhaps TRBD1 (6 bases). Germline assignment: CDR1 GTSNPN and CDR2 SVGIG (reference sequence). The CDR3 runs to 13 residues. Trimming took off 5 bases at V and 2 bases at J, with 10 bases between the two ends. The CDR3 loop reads CAWGRTAGNTIYF. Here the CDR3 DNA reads TGTGCCTGGGGTCGGACAGCTGGAAACACCATATATTTT.

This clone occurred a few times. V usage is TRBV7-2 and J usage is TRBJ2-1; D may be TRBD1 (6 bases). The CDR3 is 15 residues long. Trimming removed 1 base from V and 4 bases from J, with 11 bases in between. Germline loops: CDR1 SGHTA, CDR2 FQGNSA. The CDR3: CASSLGGTLYNEQFF. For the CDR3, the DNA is TGTGCCAGCAGCTTAGGGGGGACACTTTACAATGAGCAGTTCTTC.

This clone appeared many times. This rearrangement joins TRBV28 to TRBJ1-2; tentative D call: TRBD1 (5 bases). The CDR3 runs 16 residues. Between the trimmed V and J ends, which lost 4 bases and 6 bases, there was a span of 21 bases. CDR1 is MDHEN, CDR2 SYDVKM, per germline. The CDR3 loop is CASSSPHPGLTNGYTF. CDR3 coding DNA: TGTGCCAGCAGTTCCCCCCACCCGGGACTCACGAATGGCTACACCTTC.

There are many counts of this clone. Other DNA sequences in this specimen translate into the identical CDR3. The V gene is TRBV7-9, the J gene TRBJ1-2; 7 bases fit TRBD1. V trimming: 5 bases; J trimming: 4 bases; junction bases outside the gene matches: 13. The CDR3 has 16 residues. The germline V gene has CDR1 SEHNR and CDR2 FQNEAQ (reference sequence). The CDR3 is CASSPMGGQPGYGYTF. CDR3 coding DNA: TGTGCCAGCAGCCCGATGGGGGGACAGCCCGGCTATGGCTACACCTTC.

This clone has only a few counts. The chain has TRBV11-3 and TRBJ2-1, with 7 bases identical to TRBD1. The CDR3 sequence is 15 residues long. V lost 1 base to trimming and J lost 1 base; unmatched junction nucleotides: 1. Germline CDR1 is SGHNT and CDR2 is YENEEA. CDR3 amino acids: CASSLGDRSYNEQFF. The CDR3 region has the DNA TGTGCCAGCAGCTTAGGGGACAGATCCTACAATGAGCAGTTCTTC.

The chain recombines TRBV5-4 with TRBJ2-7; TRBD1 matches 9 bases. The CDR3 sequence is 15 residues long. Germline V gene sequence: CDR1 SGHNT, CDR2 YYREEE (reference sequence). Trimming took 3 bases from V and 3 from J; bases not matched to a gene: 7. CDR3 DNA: TGTGCCAGCAGCTCAGGGACAGGGAACGGCTACGAGCAGTACTTC. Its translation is CASSSGTGNGYEQYF.

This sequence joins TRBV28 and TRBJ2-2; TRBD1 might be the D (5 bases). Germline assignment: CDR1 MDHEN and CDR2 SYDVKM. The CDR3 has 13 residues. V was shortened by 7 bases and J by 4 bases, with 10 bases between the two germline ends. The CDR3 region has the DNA TGTGCCAGCACCCTACAGGTCACCGGGGAGCTGTTTTTT. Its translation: CASTLQVTGELFF.

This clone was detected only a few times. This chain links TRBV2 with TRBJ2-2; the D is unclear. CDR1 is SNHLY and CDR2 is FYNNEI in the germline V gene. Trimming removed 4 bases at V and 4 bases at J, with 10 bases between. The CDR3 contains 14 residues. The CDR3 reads CASSVVSSTGELFF. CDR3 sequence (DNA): TGTGCCAGCAGTGTCGTGTCGAGCACCGGGGAGCTGTTTTTT. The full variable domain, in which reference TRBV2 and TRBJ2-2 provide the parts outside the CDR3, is EPEVTQTPSHQVTQMGQEVILRCVPISNHLYFYWYRQILGQKVEFLVSFYNNEISEKSEIFDDQFSVERPDGSNFTLKIRSTKLEDSAMYFCASSVVSSTGELFFGEGSRLTVL.

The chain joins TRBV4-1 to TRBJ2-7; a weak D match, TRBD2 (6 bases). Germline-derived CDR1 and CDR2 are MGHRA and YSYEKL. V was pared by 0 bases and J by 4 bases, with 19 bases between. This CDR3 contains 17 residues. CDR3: CASSQERTGVFLYEQYF. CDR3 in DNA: TGCGCCAGCAGCCAAGAAAGAACGGGAGTATTTTTATACGAGCAGTACTTC.

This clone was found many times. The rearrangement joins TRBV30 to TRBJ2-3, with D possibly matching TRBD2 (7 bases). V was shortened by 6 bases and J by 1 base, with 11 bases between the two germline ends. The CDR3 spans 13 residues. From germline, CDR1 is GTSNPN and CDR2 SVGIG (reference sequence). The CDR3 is CACRGGGTDTQYF. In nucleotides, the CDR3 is TGTGCCTGCAGGGGAGGGGGCACAGATACGCAGTATTTT. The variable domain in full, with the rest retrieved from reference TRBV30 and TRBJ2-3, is SQTIHQWPATLVQPVGSPLSLECTVEGTSNPNLYWYRQAAGRGLQLLFYSVGIGQISSEVPQNLSASRPQDRQFILSSKKLLLSDSGFYLCACRGGGTDTQYFGPGTRLTVL.

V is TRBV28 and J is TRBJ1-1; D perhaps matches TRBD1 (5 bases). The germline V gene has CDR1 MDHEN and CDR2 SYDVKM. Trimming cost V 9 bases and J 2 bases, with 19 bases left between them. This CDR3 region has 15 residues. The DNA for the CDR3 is TGTGCCAGTCTGGGGTACGGGACCGCAAACACTGAAGCTTTCTTT. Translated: CASLGYGTANTEAFF.

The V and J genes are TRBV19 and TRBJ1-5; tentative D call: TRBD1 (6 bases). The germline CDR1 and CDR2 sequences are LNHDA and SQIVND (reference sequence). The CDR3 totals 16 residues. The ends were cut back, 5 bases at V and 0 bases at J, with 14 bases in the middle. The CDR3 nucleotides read TGTGCCAGTAGTTCCCTACAGGGATATAGCAATCAGCCCCAGCATTTT. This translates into CASSSLQGYSNQPQHF.

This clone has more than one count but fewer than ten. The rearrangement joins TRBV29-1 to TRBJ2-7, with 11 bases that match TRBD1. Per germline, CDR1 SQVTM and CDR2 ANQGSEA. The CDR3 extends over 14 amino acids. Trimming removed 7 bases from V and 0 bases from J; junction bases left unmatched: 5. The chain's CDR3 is CSAGTGGSSYEQYF. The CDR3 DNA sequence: TGCAGCGCGGGGACAGGGGGAAGCTCCTACGAGCAGTACTTC.

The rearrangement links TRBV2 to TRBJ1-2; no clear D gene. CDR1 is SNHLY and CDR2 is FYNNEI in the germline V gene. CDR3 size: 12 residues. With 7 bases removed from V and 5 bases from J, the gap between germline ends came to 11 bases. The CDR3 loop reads CASTLSGYGYTF. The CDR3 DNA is TGTGCCAGCACTTTGTCGGGTTATGGCTACACCTTC.

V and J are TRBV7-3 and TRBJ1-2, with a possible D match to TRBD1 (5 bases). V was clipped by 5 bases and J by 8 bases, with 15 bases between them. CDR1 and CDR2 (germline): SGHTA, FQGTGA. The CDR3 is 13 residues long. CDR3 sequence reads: CASSPTIGVGYTF. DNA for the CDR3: TGTGCCAGCAGCCCTACGATAGGGGTCGGCTACACCTTC.

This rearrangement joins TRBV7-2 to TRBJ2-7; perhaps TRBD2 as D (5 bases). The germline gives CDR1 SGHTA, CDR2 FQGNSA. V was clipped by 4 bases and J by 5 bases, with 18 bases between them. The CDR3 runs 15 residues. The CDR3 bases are TGTGCCAGCAGCTCTAGAAGTAGCACGCGGGACGAGCAGTACTTC. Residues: CASSSRSSTRDEQYF. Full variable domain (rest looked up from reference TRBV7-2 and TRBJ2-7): GAGVSQSPSNKVTEKGKDVELRCDPISGHTALYWYRQSLGQGLEFLIYFQGNSAPDKSGLPSDRFSAERTGGSVSTLTIQRTQQEDSAVYLCASSSRSSTRDEQYFGPGTRLTVT.

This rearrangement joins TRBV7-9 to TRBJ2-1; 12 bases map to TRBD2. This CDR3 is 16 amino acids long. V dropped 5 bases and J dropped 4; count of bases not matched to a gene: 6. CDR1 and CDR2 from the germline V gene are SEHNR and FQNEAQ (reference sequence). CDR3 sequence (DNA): TGTGCCAGCAGCAGCGGGACTAGCGGGCGATACAATGAGCAGTTCTTC. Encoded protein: CASSSGTSGRYNEQFF.

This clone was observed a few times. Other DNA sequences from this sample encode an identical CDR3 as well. Here the CDR3 DNA reads TGTGCCAGCAGCTTTAGCACAGATACGCAGTATTTT. Amino acids: CASSFSTDTQYF. The V gene is TRBV7-2, the J gene TRBJ2-3, with D hard to call. V dropped 3 bases and J dropped 0 bases, with 1 base sitting between them. The CDR3 length is 12 residues. The germline V gene encodes CDR1 SGHTA and CDR2 FQGNSA.

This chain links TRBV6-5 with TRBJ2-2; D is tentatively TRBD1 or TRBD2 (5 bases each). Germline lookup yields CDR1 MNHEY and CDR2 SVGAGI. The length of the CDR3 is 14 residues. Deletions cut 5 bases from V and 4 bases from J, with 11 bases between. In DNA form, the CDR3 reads TGTGCCAGCAGTCGGGACCTTAGCACCGGGGAGCTGTTTTTT. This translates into CASSRDLSTGELFF.

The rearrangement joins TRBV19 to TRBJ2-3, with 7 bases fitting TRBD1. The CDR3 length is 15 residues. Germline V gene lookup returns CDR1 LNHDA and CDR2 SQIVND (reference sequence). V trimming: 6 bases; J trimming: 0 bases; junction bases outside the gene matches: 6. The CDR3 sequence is CASSPGQPSTDTQYF. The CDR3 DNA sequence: TGTGCCAGTAGCCCGGGACAGCCTAGCACAGATACGCAGTATTTT.

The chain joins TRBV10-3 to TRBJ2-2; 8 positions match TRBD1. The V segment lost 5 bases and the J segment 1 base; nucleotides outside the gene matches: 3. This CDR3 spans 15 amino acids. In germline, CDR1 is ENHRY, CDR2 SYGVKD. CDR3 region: CAISLGTGNTGELFF. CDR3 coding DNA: TGTGCCATCAGTCTCGGGACAGGGAACACCGGGGAGCTGTTTTTT.